This T cell receptor (beta chain) was documented in a study of neurological immune-mediated disorders. Study-wide points: HTLV-1-associated myelopathy showed the most TCR clonal expansion; multiple sclerosis the least, below healthy controls.

V gave up 2 bases and J gave up 8 bases, with 27 bases separating them. This CDR3 region has 17 residues. In germline, CDR1 is SQVTM, CDR2 ANQGSEA. Volunteers attending a blood bank in Maryland, USA, served as healthy controls. The unsorted libraries had their origin in 2 million PBMCs stored at -80 C. The team produced cDNA through 5'RACE using 10-nucleotide random UMIs. TCRdb processed the 5' RACE reads anew with MiXCR; each CDR3 protein has one entry. The table has some 24,000 distinct CDR3 sequences, over 5% seen once. Many counts were recorded for this clonotype. As yet, its antigen is unknown. The receptor comes from a woman between 35 and 50 years old in good health. Sample: PBMCs. This chain joins TRBV29-1 and TRBJ1-2; maybe TRBD1 (6 bases). CDR3 loop: CSVEKSSGTQALGGYTF. The CDR3 region has the DNA TGCAGCGTTGAAAAATCTTCCGGGACACAAGCGTTGGGAGGCTACACCTTC.